The 18 T cell receptor beta chains reported below all come from one sample, sequenced in a study of cytomegalovirus exposure and HLA in healthy donors. Primers included in the PCR were 60 Vbeta and 13 Jbeta primers. Generated by immunoSEQ multiplex PCR, the TCRdb table keeps only in-frame clones and is missing some. The sample includes under 200,000 clones, approximately 78% seen only once; the top ten take around 0.97%. Sequenced: PBMCs. The receptors derive from a girl aged 2-15 years in good health and CMV-seropositive.

The chain carries TRBV19 and TRBJ1-2; D is undetermined. The V end lost 3 bases, the J end lost 0 bases, and 11 bases lay between the germline ends. Germline-derived CDR1 and CDR2 are LNHDA and SQIVND (reference sequence). This CDR3 has 15 residues. CDR3 sequence: CASSMSGSTNYGYTF. CDR3 DNA sequence: TGTGCCAGTAGTATGTCGGGGAGTACTAACTATGGCTACACCTTC.

The chain joins TRBV10-3 to TRBJ2-1; maybe TRBD2 (9 bases). The CDR3 spans 16 residues. CDR1 ENHRY and CDR2 SYGVKD come from the germline V gene. V shed 10 bases and J shed 5 bases, with 24 bases lying between them. CDR3 in amino acids: CATLPDRAGGDNEQFF. The CDR3 nucleotides read TGTGCCACCCTACCGGACAGGGCGGGAGGGGACAATGAGCAGTTCTTC.

In this sample, this clone turned up once. The chain joins TRBV19 to TRBJ2-2, with D maybe TRBD2 (6 bases). Germline assignment: CDR1 LNHDA and CDR2 SQIVND (reference sequence). The CDR3 covers 14 residues. Trimming took off 8 bases at V and 4 bases at J, with 14 bases between the two ends. The CDR3 protein is CASALASITGELFF. In DNA, the CDR3 is TGTGCCAGTGCCCTAGCGAGTATCACCGGGGAGCTGTTTTTT.

The genes are TRBV2 and TRBJ1-4, with a tentative D call TRBD1 (6 bases). Looked up from germline, CDR1 is SNHLY and CDR2 is FYNNEI. CDR3 size: 12 residues. V was trimmed by 8 bases and J by 7 bases, leaving 11 bases between them. CDR3 nucleotides: TGTGCCAGCGGGCAGGGGTCTGAAAAACTGTTTTTT. Protein sequence: CASGQGSEKLFF.

The count of this clone is one. V is TRBV5-4 and J is TRBJ2-5; D unclear. The germline V gene encodes CDR1 SGHNT and CDR2 YYREEE (reference sequence). V lost 2 bases to trimming and J lost 1 base, with 6 bases between them. This CDR3 region has 13 residues. CDR3 DNA: TGTGCCAGCAGCTTAGCTTTCCAAGAGACCCAGTACTTC. It encodes CASSLAFQETQYF.

This chain uses TRBV10-2 with TRBJ2-1; 12 bases align to TRBD1. Germline V CDR1 and CDR2: WSHSY, SAAADI. J lost 7 bases, V lost 6 bases, and 1 base had no gene match. The CDR3 runs 13 residues. The CDR3 nucleotides read TGCGCCAGCAGGGGACAGGGGGCAAATGAGCAGTTCTTC. It is translated as CASRGQGANEQFF.

This clone has only one observation. V gene TRBV29-1 combines with J gene TRBJ1-2; D possibly corresponds to TRBD1 (5 bases). The CDR3 is 15 residues long. Germline lookup yields CDR1 SQVTM and CDR2 ANQGSEA. V shed 0 bases and J shed 5 bases, with 16 bases lying between them. The CDR3 DNA reads as TGCAGCGTTGAAGATCAGGGCCTAGGTCTTTATGGCTACACCTTC. Translation gives CSVEDQGLGLYGYTF. Supplemented by reference TRBV29-1 and TRBJ1-2, the full variable domain reads SAVISQKPSRDICQRGTSLTIQCQVDSQVTMMFWYRQQPGQSLTLIATANQGSEATYESGFVIDKFPISRPNLTFSTLTVSNMSPEDSSIYLCSVEDQGLGLYGYTFGSGTRLTVV.

V usage is TRBV30 and J usage is TRBJ1-6; 11 bases map to TRBD1. Looked up from germline, CDR1 is GTSNPN and CDR2 is SVGIG (reference sequence). Losses at the gene ends were 3 bases for V and 8 bases for J; bases not matched to a gene: 15. There are 18 residues in the CDR3. CDR3 nucleotide sequence: TGTGCCTGGAGGACTTGGGTCTCCGGGACAGGGGGATATTCACCCCTCCACTTT. This gives the protein CAWRTWVSGTGGYSPLHF.

The genes are TRBV7-9 and TRBJ1-3; TRBD1 aligns across 8 bases. V shed 2 bases and J 1 base; nucleotides not matched to a gene: 4. CDR3 size: 16 residues. Germline V CDR1 and CDR2: SEHNR, FQNEAQ (reference sequence). CDR3 sequence reads: CASSLQTGVSGNTIYF. The CDR3 DNA reads TGTGCCAGCAGCTTACAGACAGGGGTGTCTGGAAACACCATATATTTT.

Details on this clone: Its ends do not fully match the called genes, so a read error is possible. The V and J genes are TRBV6-5 and TRBJ1-2; weak D call: TRBD1 (5 bases). Germline V lookup: CDR1 MNHEY, CDR2 SVGAGI. This CDR3 is built from 11 residues. The CDR3 bases are TGTGCCAGCGGGGGGTCCTATGGCTACCCCTTC. Its protein product is CASGGSYGYPF.

CDR3 in amino acids: CASSFGAGGLGMGVYF. CDR3 sequence (DNA): TGTGCCAGCAGTTTCGGAGCGGGAGGGTTGGGTATGGGTGTGTACTTC. J is TRBJ2-7 and V is TRBV28, with 10 bases matching TRBD2. Germline V lookup: CDR1 MDHEN, CDR2 SYDVKM. The ends lost 3 bases at V and 12 bases at J; junction bases unmatched: 17. The CDR3 sequence is 16 residues long. Variable domain in full (rest from reference TRBV28 and TRBJ2-7): DVKVTQSSRYLVKRTGEKVFLECVQDMDHENMFWYRQDPGLGLRLIYFSYDVKMKEKGDIPEGYSVSREKKERFSLILESASTNQTSMYLCASSFGAGGLGMGVYFGPGTRLTVT.

The table lists this clone with a few counts. The rearrangement joins TRBV4-2 to TRBJ2-7; no clear D gene. CDR1 is LGHNA and CDR2 is YNFKEQ in the germline V gene. The CDR3 totals 14 residues. V lost 4 bases to trimming and J lost 0 bases, with 10 bases between them. The CDR3 DNA is TGTGCCAGCAGCCGAGCCACGAGCTCCTACGAGCAGTACTTC. Its translation: CASSRATSSYEQYF.

This chain uses TRBV6-5 with TRBJ2-7; 12 bases are shared with TRBD2. With 5 bases clipped from V and 2 bases from J, the junction kept 1 base outside the gene matches. The CDR3 extends over 14 amino acids. CDR1 MNHEY and CDR2 SVGAGI come from the germline V gene. The chain's CDR3 is CASSRTSGTYEQYF. Written as DNA, the CDR3 is TGTGCCAGCAGTCGGACTAGCGGGACCTACGAGCAGTACTTC.

V usage is TRBV6-5 and J usage is TRBJ2-1; 15 bases line up with TRBD2. The germline V gene encodes CDR1 MNHEY and CDR2 SVGAGI. Losses at the gene ends were 5 bases for V and 15 bases for J; bases not matched to a gene: 5. The CDR3 has 13 amino acids. The CDR3 DNA reads as TGTGCCAGCAGTGGGACTAGCGGGAGGTTGCCGTTCTTC. Protein sequence: CASSGTSGRLPFF.

The sample holds one count of this clone. The chain carries TRBV30 and TRBJ1-2; maybe TRBD1 (6 bases). CDR1 is GTSNPN and CDR2 is SVGIG in the germline V gene (reference sequence). The V end was cut by 3 bases, the J end by 6 bases, with 17 bases between. This CDR3 is 14 amino acids long. The CDR3 loop reads CAWSIQGLGNGYTF. The CDR3 DNA follows: TGTGCCTGGAGCATACAGGGTTTAGGGAATGGCTACACCTTC.

This chain joins TRBV19 and TRBJ1-4; D perhaps matches TRBD1 (6 bases). This CDR3 has 15 amino acids. The germline V gene encodes CDR1 LNHDA and CDR2 SQIVND (reference sequence). Trimming removed 2 bases at V and 7 bases at J, with 14 bases between. For the CDR3, the DNA is TGTGCCAGTAGTATAATGGAGAGGGGGTCTGAAAAACTGTTTTTT. Amino acids: CASSIMERGSEKLFF.

This chain connects TRBV18 to TRBJ1-1, with D uncertain. This CDR3 has 13 amino acids. Germline V CDR1 and CDR2: KGHSH, LQKENI. Trimming stripped 2 bases from V and 4 bases from J, with 8 bases between. Here the CDR3 DNA reads TGTGCCAGCTCACCAGGGAGGGTCACTGAAGCTTTCTTT. It codes for CASSPGRVTEAFF.

CDR3 DNA: TGTGCCAGCAGCCAAAGCGGGAGCTACGAGCAGTACTTC. It codes for CASSQSGSYEQYF. This chain uses TRBV7-9 with TRBJ2-7; 8 nucleotides agree with TRBD2. This CDR3 is 13 amino acids long. Trimming cost V 5 bases and J 3 bases; bases outside gene matches: 3. The germline CDR1 and CDR2 sequences are SEHNR and FQNEAQ (reference sequence).